Reported below is one T cell receptor (beta chain). Its target is not known. Template for every sorted-subset replicate PCR totaled approximately 200 ng DNA, roughly 30,000 T cell genomes. Clones were sequenced by immunoSEQ multiplex PCR, and TCRdb holds only the in-frame ones, with some missing. The profile shows fewer than 1.6 million clones, 98% of them singletons. This sample was taken from a study of shared clonotypes between healthy human individuals. On the study more broadly: Donors, aged 18 to 49, were a couple of women and a few men. Study outcomes and limitations: When compared with the clonotypes that were shared by all four sorted-subset donors, the non-shared clonotypes turned out to have lower generation probabilities.

This CDR3 spans 15 amino acids. V shed 5 bases, J shed 5 bases, and the junction held 11 bases outside the gene matches. CDR1 SGHRS and CDR2 YFSETQ come from the germline V gene. The rearrangement uses TRBV5-1 and TRBJ2-7, with 9 positions matching TRBD1. This receptor was identified in a man aged 25 to 45 in good health. Material for sequencing was naive CD4+ T cells sorted from blood. Specified subset: CD45RA+ positively selected. The CDR3 nucleotides read TGCGCCAGCAGTTCTTCATACAGGGGGCGGAACGAGCAGTACTTC. Its translation is CASSSSYRGRNEQYF.